The table lists the clone carrying this T cell receptor beta chain with a few counts. What it recognizes is unknown. The treatment here: roughly 10-day PBMC culture with coronavirus spike peptide pools or control peptides (ViraFEST assay). V lost 0 bases and J 6 bases, leaving 9 bases between the germline ends. Germline V gives CDR1 MNHEY, CDR2 SVGAGI. The CDR3 has 15 residues. With the Oncomine TCR Beta short-read assay, DNA from cultured CD4+ T cells was sequenced. The template was genomic DNA from cultured CD4+ T cells. TCRdb used MiXCR to reprocess the PCR reads, holding one entry per CDR3 protein. The data hold 20,000 to 25,000 distinct CDR3 sequences, with 67% observed a single time. The source of the sample is a study of vaccination and CD4 T cells after COVID-19.

V usage is TRBV6-5 and J usage is TRBJ1-6; tentatively, D is TRBD1 (5 bases). This material consisted of CD4+ T cells from blood, cultured in vitro, taken after SARS-CoV-2 vaccination. The sequence was collected from a human donor who received a COVID-19 vaccine. CDR3 in DNA: TGTGCCAGCAGTTACTCGAGGGGTGGTAATTCACCCCTCCACTTT. It translates to CASSYSRGGNSPLHF.